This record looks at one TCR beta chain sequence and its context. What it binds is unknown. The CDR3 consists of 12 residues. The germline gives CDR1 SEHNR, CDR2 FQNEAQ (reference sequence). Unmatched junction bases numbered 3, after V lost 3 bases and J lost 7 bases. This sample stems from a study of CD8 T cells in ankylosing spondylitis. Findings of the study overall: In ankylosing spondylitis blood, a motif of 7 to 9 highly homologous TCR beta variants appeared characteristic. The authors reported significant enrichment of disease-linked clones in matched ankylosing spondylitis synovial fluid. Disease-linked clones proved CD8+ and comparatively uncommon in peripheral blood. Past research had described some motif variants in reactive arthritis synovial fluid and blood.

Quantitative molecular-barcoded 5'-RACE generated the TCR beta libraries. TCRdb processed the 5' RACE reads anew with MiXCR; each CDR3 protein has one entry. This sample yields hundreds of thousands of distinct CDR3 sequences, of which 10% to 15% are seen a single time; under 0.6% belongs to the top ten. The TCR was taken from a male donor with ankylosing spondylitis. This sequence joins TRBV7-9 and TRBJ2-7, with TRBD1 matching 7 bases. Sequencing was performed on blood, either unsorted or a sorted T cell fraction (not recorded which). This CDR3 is CASSFQGVEQYF. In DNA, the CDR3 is TGTGCCAGCAGCTTTCAGGGGGTGGAGCAGTACTTC.